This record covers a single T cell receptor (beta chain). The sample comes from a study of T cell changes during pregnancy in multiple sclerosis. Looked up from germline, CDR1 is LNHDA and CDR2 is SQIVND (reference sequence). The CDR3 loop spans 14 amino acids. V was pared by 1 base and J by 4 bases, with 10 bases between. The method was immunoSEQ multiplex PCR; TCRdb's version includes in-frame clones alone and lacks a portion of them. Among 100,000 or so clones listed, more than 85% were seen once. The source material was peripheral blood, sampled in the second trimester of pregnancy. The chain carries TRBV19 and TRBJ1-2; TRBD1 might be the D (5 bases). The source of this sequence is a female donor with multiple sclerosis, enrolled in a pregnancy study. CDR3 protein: CASSIVAGFYGYTF. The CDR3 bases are TGTGCCAGTAGTATAGTCGCAGGGTTCTATGGCTACACCTTC.